This T cell receptor (beta chain) was found in a study of T-cell memory formation after mild COVID-19. As for the study in general: TCR clusters were mostly confined to one donor each.

The authors produced TCR alpha and TCR beta cDNA libraries with sample barcodes and UMIs by 5'RACE using constant-segment primers. TCRdb analysed the 5' RACE reads with MiXCR anew, one entry per CDR3 protein. This table has about 400,000 distinct CDR3 sequences, roughly 15% appearing once. The V end lost 5 bases, the J end lost 4 bases, and 14 bases lay between the germline ends. This CDR3 has 13 amino acids. Germline lookup yields CDR1 SQVTM and CDR2 ANQGSEA. Study observations and caveats: Cross-reactive memory seemingly joined, as some responding clones were found in pre-infection memory. Nothing showed for sure that second-wave clones peaking on day 37 were SARS-CoV-2 specific.

Turning to this clonotype: Antigen specificity is unknown.

The specimen sequenced was PBMCs or a T cell subset sorted from them (not recorded which). The genes are TRBV29-1 and TRBJ1-1; D unclear. The receptor's source is a man younger than 35 who had mild COVID-19 (a few samples of this study predate the infection). Cell type and time point are not known. The CDR3 protein is CSVHLRKLTEAFF. The CDR3 DNA is TGCAGCGTTCACCTAAGGAAGCTCACTGAAGCTTTCTTT.